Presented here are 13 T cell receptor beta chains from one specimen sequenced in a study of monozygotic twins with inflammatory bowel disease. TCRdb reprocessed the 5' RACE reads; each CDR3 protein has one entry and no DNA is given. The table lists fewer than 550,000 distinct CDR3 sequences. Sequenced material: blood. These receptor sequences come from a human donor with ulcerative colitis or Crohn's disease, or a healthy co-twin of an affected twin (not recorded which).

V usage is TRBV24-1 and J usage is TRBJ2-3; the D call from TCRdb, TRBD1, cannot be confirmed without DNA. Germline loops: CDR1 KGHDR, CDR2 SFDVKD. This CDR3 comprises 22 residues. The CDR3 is CATSDPVQGTPGETSSTDTQYF.

This chain's CDR3 is CASSLGDREQAFF. This chain joins TRBV5-1 and TRBJ1-1; the D call from TCRdb, TRBD1, cannot be confirmed without DNA. The CDR3 length is 13 residues. In germline, CDR1 is SGHRS, CDR2 YFSETQ.

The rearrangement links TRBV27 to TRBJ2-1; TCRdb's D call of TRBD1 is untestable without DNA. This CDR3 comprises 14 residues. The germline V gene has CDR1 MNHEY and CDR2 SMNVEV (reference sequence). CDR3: CASSPLPQVTAVFF.

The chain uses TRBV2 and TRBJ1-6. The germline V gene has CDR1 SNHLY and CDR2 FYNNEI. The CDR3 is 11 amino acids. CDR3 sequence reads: CASSEGAALHF.

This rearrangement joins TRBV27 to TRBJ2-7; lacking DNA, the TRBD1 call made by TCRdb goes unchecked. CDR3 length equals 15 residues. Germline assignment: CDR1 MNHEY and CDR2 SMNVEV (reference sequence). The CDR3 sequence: CASSNTGGPPYEQYF.

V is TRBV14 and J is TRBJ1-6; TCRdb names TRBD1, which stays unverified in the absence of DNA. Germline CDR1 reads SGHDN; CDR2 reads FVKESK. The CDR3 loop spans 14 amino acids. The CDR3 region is CASSQGQSNSPLHF.

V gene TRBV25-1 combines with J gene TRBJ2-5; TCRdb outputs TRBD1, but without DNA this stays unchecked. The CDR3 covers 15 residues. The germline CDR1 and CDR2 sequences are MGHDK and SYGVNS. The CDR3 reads CASSVGTPYQETQYF.

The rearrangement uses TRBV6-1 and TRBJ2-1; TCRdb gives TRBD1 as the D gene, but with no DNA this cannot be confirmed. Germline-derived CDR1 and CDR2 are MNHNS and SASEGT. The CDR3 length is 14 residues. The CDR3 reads CASSEERGYNEQFF.

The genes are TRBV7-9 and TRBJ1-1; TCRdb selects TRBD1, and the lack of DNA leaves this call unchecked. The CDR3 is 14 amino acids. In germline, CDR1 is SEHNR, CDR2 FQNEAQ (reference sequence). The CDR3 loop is CASSFGDRGLEAFF.

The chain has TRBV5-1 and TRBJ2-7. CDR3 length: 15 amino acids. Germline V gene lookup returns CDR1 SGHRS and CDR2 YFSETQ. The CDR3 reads CASSEVDAGSYEQYF.

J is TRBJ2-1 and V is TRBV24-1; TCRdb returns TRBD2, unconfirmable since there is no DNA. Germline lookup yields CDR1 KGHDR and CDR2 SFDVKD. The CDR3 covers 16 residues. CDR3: CATSDPRLSSYNEQFF.

The CDR3: CASSFSGGDKKLFF. This chain links TRBV5-1 with TRBJ1-4; TCRdb proposes TRBD1, but this gene call is untestable without DNA. The CDR3 extends over 14 amino acids. CDR1 is SGHRS and CDR2 is YFSETQ in the germline V gene.

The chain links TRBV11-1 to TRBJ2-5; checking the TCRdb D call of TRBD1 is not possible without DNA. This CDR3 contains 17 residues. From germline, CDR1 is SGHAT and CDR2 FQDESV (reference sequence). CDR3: CASSDTVRDRTTGTQYF.